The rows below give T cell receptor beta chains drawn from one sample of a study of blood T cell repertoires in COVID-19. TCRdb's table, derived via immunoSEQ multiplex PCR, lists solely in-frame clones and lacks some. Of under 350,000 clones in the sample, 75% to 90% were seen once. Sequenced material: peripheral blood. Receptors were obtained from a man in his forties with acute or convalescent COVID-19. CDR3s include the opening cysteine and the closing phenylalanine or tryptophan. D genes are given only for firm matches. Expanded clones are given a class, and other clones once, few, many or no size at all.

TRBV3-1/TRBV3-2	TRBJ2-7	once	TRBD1	TGTGCCAGCAGCCAAGATCCTCGGACAGGTACCTACGAGCAGTACTTC	CASSQDPRTGTYEQYF
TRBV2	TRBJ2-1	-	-	TGTGCCAGCGGAGCTTTGAGCTCCTACAATGAGCAGTTCTTC	CASGALSSYNEQFF
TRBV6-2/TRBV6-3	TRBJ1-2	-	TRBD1	TGTGCCAGCAGTTTGCTCCGGGACAGGGGGCAAGCTACTTATGGCTACACCTTC	CASSLLRDRGQATYGYTF
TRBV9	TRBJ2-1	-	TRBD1	TGTGCCAGCAGCGTAGGGACAGGGGGCCACAATGAGCAGTTCTTC	CASSVGTGGHNEQFF
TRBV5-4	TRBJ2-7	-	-	TGTGCCAGCAGCTTTGGGGGCAGATACTACGAGCAGTACTTC	CASSFGGRYYEQYF
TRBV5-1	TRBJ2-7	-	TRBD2	TGCGCCAGCAGCTTGGAGTCTAGCGGTATTTCCTACGAGCAGTACTTC	CASSLESSGISYEQYF
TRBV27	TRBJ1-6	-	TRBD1	TGTGCCAGCAGTCTTACAGGGGTCGGGCTTTCACCCCTCCACTTT	CASSLTGVGLSPLHF
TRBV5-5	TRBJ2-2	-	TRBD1	TGTGCCAGCAGCCGGTACAGGGGAAACACCGGGGAGCTGTTTTTT	CASSRYRGNTGELFF
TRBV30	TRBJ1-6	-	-	TGTGCCTGGAGTAGCCCCACAGGCCTTGGGAATTCACCCCTCCACTTT	CAWSSPTGLGNSPLHF
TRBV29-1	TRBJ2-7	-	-	TGCAGCGTTATGCCAGGCCCCCCCTACGAGCAGTACTTC	CSVMPGPPYEQYF
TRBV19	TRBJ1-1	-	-	TGTGCCTCAGGGGCCCCAAGGAACACTGAAGCTTTCTTT	CASGAPRNTEAFF
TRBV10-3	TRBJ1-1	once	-	TGTGCCATCAGTTACACAGAGAACACTGAAGCTTTCTTT	CAISYTENTEAFF
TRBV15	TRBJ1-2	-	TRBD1	TGTGCCACCAGCAGCTCAACAGGGGACAGAACTAACTATGGCTACACCTTC	CATSSSTGDRTNYGYTF
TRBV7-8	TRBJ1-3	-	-	TGTGCCAGCAGCTTAGCCCTCTCTGGAAACACCATATATTTT	CASSLALSGNTIYF
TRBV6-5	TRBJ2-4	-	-	TGTGCCAGCAGCGAGGGGACTTCCCGGGTCATTCAGTACTTC	CASSEGTSRVIQYF
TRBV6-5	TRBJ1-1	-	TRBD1	TGTGCCAGCAGAGGACAGGGGTACAATGAAGCTTTCTTT	CASRGQGYNEAFF
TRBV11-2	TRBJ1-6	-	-	TGTGCCAGCAGTTATACAGAAGGTTCACCCCTCCACTTT	CASSYTEGSPLHF
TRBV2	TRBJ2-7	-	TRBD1	TGTGCCAGTAACTTCCCGGGACAGGGGGCCAACGAGCAGTACTTC	CASNFPGQGANEQYF
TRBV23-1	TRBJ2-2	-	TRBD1	TGCGCCAGCAGTTCAAACAGGGGTCGCACCGGGGAGCTGTTTTTT	CASSSNRGRTGELFF
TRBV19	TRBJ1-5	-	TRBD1	TGTGCCAGTAGAACCCGGGACAGGGGGAATCAGCCCCAGCATTTT	CASRTRDRGNQPQHF
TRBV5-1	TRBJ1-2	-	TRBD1	TGCGCCAGCAGCCCCGGACAGGGAGGCTACACCTTC	CASSPGQGGYTF
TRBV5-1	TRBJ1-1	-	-	TGCGCCAGCAGCGTCCAGGGGTCGAACACTGAAGCTTTCTTT	CASSVQGSNTEAFF
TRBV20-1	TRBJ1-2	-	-	TGCAGTGCTAGTGGATGGGAAGGAGGGGGCTACACCTTC	CSASGWEGGGYTF
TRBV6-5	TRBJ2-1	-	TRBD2	TGTGCCAGCAGTTCGGGACTAGCGGGAAATGAGCAGTTCTTC	CASSSGLAGNEQFF
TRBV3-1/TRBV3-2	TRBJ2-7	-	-	TGTGCCAGCAGCCCCTCTGGAGGGACCTACGAGCAGTACTTC	CASSPSGGTYEQYF
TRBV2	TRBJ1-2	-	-	TGTGCCAGCAGTGATCGGGGAAACTATGGCTACACCTTC	CASSDRGNYGYTF
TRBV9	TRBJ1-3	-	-	TGTGCCAGCAGCAAAGGGGGGGGATTTGGAAACACCATATATTTT	CASSKGGGFGNTIYF
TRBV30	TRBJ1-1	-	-	TGTGCCTGGAGTTGGCAGGGAGGCACTGAAGCTTTCTTT	CAWSWQGGTEAFF
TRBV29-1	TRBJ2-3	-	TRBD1	TGCAGCGTTGATAGACAGGGGGATACGCAGTATTTT	CSVDRQGDTQYF
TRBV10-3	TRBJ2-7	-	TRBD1	TGTGCCATCGCGACAGGGGGCGACTACGAGCAGTACTTC	CAIATGGDYEQYF
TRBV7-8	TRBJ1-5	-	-	TGTGCCAGCAGCTTAGCTTGGGCCCCTAATCAGCCCCAGCATTTT	CASSLAWAPNQPQHF
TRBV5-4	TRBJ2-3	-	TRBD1	TGTGCCAGCAGCCCTCCGACAGGGACAGATACGCAGTATTTT	CASSPPTGTDTQYF
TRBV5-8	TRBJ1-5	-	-	TGTGCCAGCAGCTTGGAGGGGGAGGGGCTCAATCAGCCCCAGCATTTT	CASSLEGEGLNQPQHF
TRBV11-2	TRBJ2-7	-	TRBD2	TGTGCCAGCAGTTATCCCCTAGCGGGGGGCCTCAACGACCCCTACGAGCAGTACTTC	CASSYPLAGGLNDPYEQYF
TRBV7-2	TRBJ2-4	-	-	TGTGCCAGCAGCTTATTAACGACAGGAGACAAAAACATTCAGTACTTC	CASSLLTTGDKNIQYF
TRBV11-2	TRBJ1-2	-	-	TGTGCCAGCAGCTTAGATCGCGCCGGTCTGCACGGTGGCTACACCTTC	CASSLDRAGLHGGYTF
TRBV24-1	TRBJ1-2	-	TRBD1	TGTGCCACCAGTGATGGACAGGGTGAAAACTATGGCTACACCTTC	CATSDGQGENYGYTF
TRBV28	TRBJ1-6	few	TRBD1	TGTGCCAGCAGCATTCACGCCGGGACAGTTAATTCACCCCTCCACTTT	CASSIHAGTVNSPLHF
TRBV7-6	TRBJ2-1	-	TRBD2	TGTGCCAGCAGCCCAGGCCCCCCTAGCGGGGGCTACAATGAGCAGTTCTTC	CASSPGPPSGGYNEQFF
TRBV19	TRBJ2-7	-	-	TGTGCCAGTAGTATCGGGGATGGGTCCTACGAGCAGTACTTC	CASSIGDGSYEQYF
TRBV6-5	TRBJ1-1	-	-	TGTGCCAGCAGCCAGAGCCCAGGGACTGAAGCTTTCTTT	CASSQSPGTEAFF
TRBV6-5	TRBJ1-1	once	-	TGTGCCGGAGATCTGGCCATGAACACTGAAGCTTTCTTT	CAGDLAMNTEAFF
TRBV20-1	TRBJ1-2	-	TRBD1	TGCAGTGCGTCCACAGGGGGAGGCTACACCTTC	CSASTGGGYTF
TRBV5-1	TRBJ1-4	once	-	TGCGCCAGCACCCTCGGAACTAATGAAAAACTGTTTTTT	CASTLGTNEKLFF
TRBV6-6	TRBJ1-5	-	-	TGTGCCAGCAGGGGGGGTCGGGCCGCAGGCAATCAGCCCCAGCATTTT	CASRGGRAAGNQPQHF
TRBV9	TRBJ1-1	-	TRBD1	TGTGCCAGCAGCGTAGGGGCCGGGACAGGGCTTTTGAACACTGAAGCTTTCTTT	CASSVGAGTGLLNTEAFF
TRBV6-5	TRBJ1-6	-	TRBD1	TGTGCCAGCATCTACTCCGGGACAGAATATAATTCACCCCTCCACTTT	CASIYSGTEYNSPLHF
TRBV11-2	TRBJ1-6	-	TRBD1	TGTGCCAGCAGCAATCGGGACAGGGGAACCTATAATTCACCCCTCCACTTT	CASSNRDRGTYNSPLHF
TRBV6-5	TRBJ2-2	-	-	TGTGCCAGTCGGGGTACAACAATCGGGGAGCTGTTTTTT	CASRGTTIGELFF
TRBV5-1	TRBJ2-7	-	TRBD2	TGCGCCAGCAGCTTGAGCGGGATCTTCTACGAGCAGTACTTC	CASSLSGIFYEQYF
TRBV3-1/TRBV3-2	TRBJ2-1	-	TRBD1	TGTGCCAGCAGCCTTTGGACAGGGAACAATGAGCAGTTCTTC	CASSLWTGNNEQFF
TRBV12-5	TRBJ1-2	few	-	TGTGCTAGTGGTTTGACCCGGGGGACCTCTGGCTACACCTTC	CASGLTRGTSGYTF